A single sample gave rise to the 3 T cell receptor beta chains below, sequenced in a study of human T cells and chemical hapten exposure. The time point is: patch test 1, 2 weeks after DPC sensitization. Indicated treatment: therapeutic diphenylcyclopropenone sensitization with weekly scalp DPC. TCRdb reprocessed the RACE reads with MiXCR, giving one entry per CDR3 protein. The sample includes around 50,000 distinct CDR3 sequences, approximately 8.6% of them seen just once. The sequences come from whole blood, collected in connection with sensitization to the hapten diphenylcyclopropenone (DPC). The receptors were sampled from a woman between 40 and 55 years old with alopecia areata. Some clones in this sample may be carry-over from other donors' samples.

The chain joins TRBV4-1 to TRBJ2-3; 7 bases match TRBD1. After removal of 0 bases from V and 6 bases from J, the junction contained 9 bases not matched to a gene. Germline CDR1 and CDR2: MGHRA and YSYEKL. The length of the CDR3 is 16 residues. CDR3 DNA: TGCGCCAGCAGCCAAGATACGACAGGGTTTTGGGATACGCAGTATTTT. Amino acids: CASSQDTTGFWDTQYF.

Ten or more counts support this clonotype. CDR3 DNA sequence: TGCGCCAGCAGCTCCCGGGACAGGGAAGGAAACATTCAGTACTTC. Amino acid sequence: CASSSRDREGNIQYF. The genes are TRBV5-1 and TRBJ2-4, with 9 bases identical to TRBD1. Germline-derived CDR1 and CDR2 are SGHRS and YFSETQ. CDR3 length equals 15 residues. V gave up 3 bases and J gave up 6 bases; unmatched junction bases: 7.

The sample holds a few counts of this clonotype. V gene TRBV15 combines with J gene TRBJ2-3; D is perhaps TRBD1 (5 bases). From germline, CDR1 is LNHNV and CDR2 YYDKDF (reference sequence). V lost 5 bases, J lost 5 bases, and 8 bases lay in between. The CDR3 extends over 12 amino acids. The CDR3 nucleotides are TGTGCCACCAGCCCCGACAGAGATACGCAGTATTTT. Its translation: CATSPDRDTQYF.